These 28 T cell receptor beta chains originate from one sample sequenced in a study of shared clonotypes between healthy human individuals. Sequenced by immunoSEQ multiplex PCR; TCRdb stores in-frame clones only, minus some. Of about 300,000 clones listed, around two thirds are singletons. The sequencing input was memory CD4+ T cells sorted from blood. Subset of the sample: CD45RA-negative fraction. These receptor sequences come from a man aged 25 to 40 in good health.

This clone showed up just once. The V gene is TRBV27, the J gene TRBJ2-1; the D is unclear. The length of the CDR3 is 20 residues. Germline assignment: CDR1 MNHEY and CDR2 SMNVEV (reference sequence). V was clipped by 6 bases and J by 9 bases, with 36 bases between them. This CDR3 is CASRHRALFGSSPKVGEQFF. CDR3 nucleotides: TGTGCCAGCAGACACCGCGCCCTTTTTGGTTCGAGCCCCAAAGTGGGTGAGCAGTTCTTC.

In nucleotides, the CDR3 is TGTGCCAGCAGCTTAGGGGCTGTCATCTACGAGCAGTACTTC. Translated: CASSLGAVIYEQYF. The V and J genes are TRBV7-9 and TRBJ2-7; no clear D. V was pared by 1 base and J by 3 bases, with 10 bases between. The germline V gene has CDR1 SEHNR and CDR2 FQNEAQ (reference sequence). The CDR3 is 14 residues long.

The chain couples TRBV6-5 to TRBJ1-1; the match to TRBD1 covers 8 bases. Germline assignment: CDR1 MNHEY and CDR2 SVGAGI. There are 15 residues in the CDR3. Trimming removed 6 bases from V and 6 bases from J; junction bases left unmatched: 12. In DNA form, the CDR3 reads TGTGCCAGCAGCATAGTCCGGGACAGGCCCCCTGAAGCTTTCTTT. Translating gives CASSIVRDRPPEAFF.

V and J are TRBV5-1 and TRBJ2-1, with 10 bases fitting TRBD1. CDR1 and CDR2 from the germline V gene are SGHRS and YFSETQ. V was pared by 5 bases and J by 9 bases, with 17 bases of the junction left unmatched. The CDR3 loop spans 17 amino acids. The CDR3 loop is CASRQDPGTGAAREQFF. The CDR3 DNA sequence: TGCGCCAGCAGACAGGACCCCGGGACAGGGGCTGCGCGTGAGCAGTTCTTC.

The chain links TRBV15 to TRBJ1-4, with D unresolved. From germline, CDR1 is LNHNV and CDR2 YYDKDF (reference sequence). V lost 5 bases and J 4 bases, leaving 17 bases between the germline ends. This CDR3 is 16 amino acids long. DNA of the CDR3: TGTGCCACCAGCCCCTTTACCTCGCGGAGTAATGAAAAACTGTTTTTT. This gives the protein CATSPFTSRSNEKLFF.

This rearrangement joins TRBV11-2 to TRBJ1-2, with 11 bases matching TRBD1. The V and J ends lost 4 bases and 4 bases, in that order; junction bases with no gene match: 14. The CDR3 has 18 amino acids. Germline V CDR1 and CDR2: SGHAT, FQNNGV. The CDR3 sequence is CASSSLATDRGRFYGYTF. CDR3 coding DNA: TGTGCCAGCAGCTCTCTAGCAACGGACAGGGGGCGCTTCTATGGCTACACCTTC.

The chain combines TRBV7-6 with TRBJ2-2; no firm D call. This CDR3 contains 14 residues. The germline V gene has CDR1 SGHVS and CDR2 FNYEAQ. With 0 bases removed from V and 8 bases from J, the gap between germline ends came to 10 bases. The CDR3 region has the DNA TGTGCCAGCAGCTTAGCGGTTTCCAGGGGGGAGCTGTTTTTT. It translates to CASSLAVSRGELFF.

The chain links TRBV15 to TRBJ2-2; D possibly corresponds to TRBD1 (5 bases). Germline V CDR1 and CDR2: LNHNV, YYDKDF (reference sequence). The V end lost 7 bases, the J end lost 4 bases, and 19 bases lay between the germline ends. The CDR3 runs to 16 residues. For the CDR3, the DNA is TGTGCCACCAAGAAAATAGGGGCTAGGAGCACCGGGGAGCTGTTTTTT. Translation: CATKKIGARSTGELFF.

This sequence joins TRBV5-1 and TRBJ2-7, with D perhaps matching TRBD1 (6 bases). This CDR3 comprises 14 residues. Trimming stripped 4 bases from V and 6 bases from J, with 17 bases between. Looked up from germline, CDR1 is SGHRS and CDR2 is YFSETQ. In DNA form, the CDR3 reads TGCGCCAGCAGCCCAGGGGCGGCATCTTCCGAGCAGTACTTC. Translating gives CASSPGAASSEQYF.

The V call is TRBV19, the J call TRBJ1-3; 7 nucleotides align to TRBD1. The ends lost 7 bases at V and 0 bases at J; junction bases unmatched: 6. CDR3 length: 15 amino acids. Per the germline V gene, CDR1 is LNHDA and CDR2 is SQIVND (reference sequence). CDR3 amino acids: CASTRDRSSGNTIYF. The CDR3 coding sequence is TGTGCCAGTACCAGGGACAGAAGCTCTGGAAACACCATATATTTT.

V gene TRBV25-1 combines with J gene TRBJ2-7; D is possibly TRBD2 (7 bases). CDR3 length equals 17 residues. Looked up from germline, CDR1 is MGHDK and CDR2 is SYGVNS. Trimming shortened V by 2 bases and J by 5 bases, and 22 bases separated the two germline ends. CDR3: CASSEQKGGAGADEQYF. The CDR3 nucleotides read TGTGCCAGCAGTGAACAAAAGGGGGGGGCTGGGGCCGACGAGCAGTACTTC.

The chain joins TRBV7-6 to TRBJ1-5; no firm D call. V was pared by 8 bases and J by 0 bases, with 17 bases between. The CDR3 is made up of 16 amino acids. CDR1 and CDR2 from the germline V gene are SGHVS and FNYEAQ. CDR3 in DNA: TGTGCCAGCTCCGTCGGCAGAGGGCTTAGCAATCAGCCCCAGCATTTT. Translating it yields CASSVGRGLSNQPQHF. Using reference TRBV7-6 and TRBJ1-5 for the parts outside the CDR3, the full variable domain is GAGVSQSPRYKVTKRGQDVALRCDPISGHVSLYWYRQALGQGPEFLTYFNYEAQQDKSGLPNDRFSAERPEGSISTLTIQRTEQRDSAMYRCASSVGRGLSNQPQHFGDGTRLSIL.

The CDR3 coding sequence is TGTGCCAGCAGTCCCGGGACTTCACACTACGAGCAGTACTTC. The encoded protein is CASSPGTSHYEQYF. The J gene is TRBJ2-7, the V gene TRBV6-5, with a tentative D call TRBD2 (6 bases). Germline-derived CDR1 and CDR2 are MNHEY and SVGAGI. The germline V and J ends were trimmed by 5 bases and 3 bases, with 14 bases remaining between them. The CDR3 spans 14 residues.

This clone showed up just a few times. J is TRBJ1-4 and V is TRBV6-5; the D gene is possibly TRBD1 (5 bases). The germline gives CDR1 MNHEY, CDR2 SVGAGI. V was pared by 8 bases and J by 8 bases, with 18 bases between. CDR3 length: 14 residues. CDR3 sequence (DNA): TGTGCCAGCTCTAGAGGCGGGGACTACGAAAAACTGTTTTTT. This translates into CASSRGGDYEKLFF.

This chain uses TRBV18 with TRBJ1-1; D may be TRBD1 (6 bases). The CDR3 totals 16 residues. Trimming removed 6 bases at V and 11 bases at J, with 28 bases between. CDR1 is KGHSH, CDR2 LQKENI, per germline. CDR3 coding DNA: TGTGCCAGCTCCCCTCTATCCCCCGGGGGGGGCATGACGGCTTTCTTT. Translation gives CASSPLSPGGGMTAFF.

DNA for the CDR3: TGTGCTAGTGGTTTGGGTGGGGACAGAGTTACGCAGTATTTT. Translation gives CASGLGGDRVTQYF. This rearrangement joins TRBV12-5 to TRBJ2-3, with 7 bases matching TRBD1. This CDR3 region has 14 residues. The V gene end was trimmed by 1 base and the J gene end by 8 bases; junction bases not matched to a gene: 6. From germline, CDR1 is LGHNT and CDR2 FRNRAP.

V usage is TRBV29-1 and J usage is TRBJ2-3, with D perhaps matching TRBD2 (5 bases). Germline V gene sequence: CDR1 SQVTM, CDR2 ANQGSEA. There are 15 residues in the CDR3. Trimming shortened V by 3 bases and J by 1 base, and 14 bases separated the two germline ends. In nucleotides, the CDR3 is TGCAGCGTTGATAGAGGCGGGCCAGGCACAGATACGCAGTATTTT. This sequence encodes CSVDRGGPGTDTQYF.

The chain carries TRBV27 and TRBJ2-2; a possible D gene is TRBD2 (5 bases). Germline V gives CDR1 MNHEY, CDR2 SMNVEV (reference sequence). The CDR3 has 18 amino acids. V lost 3 bases and J 1 base, leaving 18 bases between the germline ends. CDR3 amino acids: CASSFQAAIRQNTGELFF. The CDR3 region has the DNA TGTGCCAGCAGTTTCCAAGCGGCAATCCGGCAGAACACCGGGGAGCTGTTTTTT.

A word on this clone: The identical CDR3 is also encoded by other nucleotide sequences in the sample. The chain combines TRBV5-1 with TRBJ1-1; D not resolved. The V end was cut by 4 bases, the J end by 5 bases, with 12 bases between. CDR3 size: 13 residues. Germline CDR1 is SGHRS and CDR2 is YFSETQ. The CDR3 protein is CASSVAGLTEAFF. CDR3 DNA sequence: TGCGCCAGCAGCGTGGCGGGGTTAACTGAAGCTTTCTTT.

This clone has more than one count but fewer than ten. V and J are TRBV14 and TRBJ2-5; weak D call: TRBD2 (6 bases). Germline values: CDR1 SGHDN, CDR2 FVKESK. Trimming left V 4 bases short and J 7 bases short, with 13 bases between. This CDR3 is 13 amino acids long. The CDR3 reads CASSPRLEGTQYF. For the CDR3, the DNA is TGTGCCAGCAGCCCTCGACTAGAAGGGACCCAGTACTTC.

The J gene is TRBJ1-4, the V gene TRBV6-6, with D perhaps matching TRBD1 (5 bases). The germline V gene encodes CDR1 MNHNY and CDR2 SVGAGI (reference sequence). V lost 6 bases, J lost 3 bases, and 8 bases lay in between. CDR3 length equals 13 residues. DNA of the CDR3: TGTGCCAGCAGACGACAGTCTAATGAAAAACTGTTTTTT. Translation: CASRRQSNEKLFF.

Details on this clone: Other DNA sequences in the same sample also yield this CDR3. The chain recombines TRBV7-2 with TRBJ2-7, with D maybe TRBD2 (5 bases). Trimming cost V 6 bases and J 0 bases, with 9 bases left between them. The germline V gene encodes CDR1 SGHTA and CDR2 FQGNSA. The CDR3 consists of 13 residues. CDR3 in amino acids: CASSLLDSYEQYF. CDR3 sequence (DNA): TGTGCCAGCAGTCTACTAGACTCCTACGAGCAGTACTTC.

This clone was counted ten times or more. The CDR3, as DNA: TGTGCCAGCAGTCCCTTCCGGGACAGGGGTGAGGGGGGCAATCAGCCCCAGCATTTT. It specifies CASSPFRDRGEGGNQPQHF. The chain carries TRBV28 and TRBJ1-5; TRBD1 matches 10 bases. CDR3 length: 19 residues. V shed 5 bases, J shed 2 bases, and the junction held 15 bases outside the gene matches. Germline lookup yields CDR1 MDHEN and CDR2 SYDVKM.

The chain carries TRBV27 and TRBJ2-1; D unclear. Looked up from germline, CDR1 is MNHEY and CDR2 is SMNVEV (reference sequence). V was clipped by 6 bases and J by 8 bases, with 11 bases between them. There are 12 residues in the CDR3. CDR3 in DNA: TGTGCCAGCAGCCCCCGACCGGATGAGCAGTTCTTC. Its translation: CASSPRPDEQFF.

This clone was counted at least ten times. V and J are TRBV5-4 and TRBJ2-1; TRBD2 is a possible D gene (5 bases). The V gene's germline CDR1 is SGHNT and CDR2 YYREEE (reference sequence). The CDR3 loop spans 12 amino acids. Trimming removed 5 bases from V and 9 bases from J, with 12 bases in between. The CDR3 nucleotides read TGTGCCAGCAGAGCGGACGTCTCTGAGCAGTTCTTC. This sequence encodes CASRADVSEQFF.

The chain recombines TRBV15 with TRBJ2-1; 8 positions agree with TRBD1. The length of the CDR3 is 17 residues. Germline CDR1 and CDR2: LNHNV and YYDKDF (reference sequence). Trimming removed 0 bases from V and 3 bases from J; junction bases left unmatched: 7. CDR3 nucleotide sequence: TGTGCCACCAGCAGAGATAGTTCCGGACAGGGCTACAATGAGCAGTTCTTC. This gives the protein CATSRDSSGQGYNEQFF.

The chain couples TRBV30 to TRBJ2-1, with TRBD2 as a possible D gene (5 bases). Germline V gene sequence: CDR1 GTSNPN, CDR2 SVGIG (reference sequence). CDR3 length: 15 amino acids. Trimming removed 1 base from V and 6 bases from J, with 16 bases in between. In DNA, the CDR3 is TGTGCCTGGAGTGCCGGACTGCCGGGATTCAATGAGCAGTTCTTC. Amino acid sequence: CAWSAGLPGFNEQFF. The full variable domain, rest sourced from reference TRBV30 and TRBJ2-1, is SQTIHQWPATLVQPVGSPLSLECTVEGTSNPNLYWYRQAAGRGLQLLFYSVGIGQISSEVPQNLSASRPQDRQFILSSKKLLLSDSGFYLCAWSAGLPGFNEQFFGPGTRLTVL.

The chain joins TRBV5-6 to TRBJ2-1; 8 bases fit TRBD2. CDR1 is SGHDT and CDR2 is YYEEEE in the germline V gene. The CDR3 consists of 17 residues. V dropped 1 base and J dropped 4; count of bases not matched to a gene: 10. The CDR3 nucleotides are TGTGCCAGCAGCTTGACCGGGAGGGCCGTACTATACAATGAGCAGTTCTTC. It is translated as CASSLTGRAVLYNEQFF. The entire variable domain, with the rest obtained from reference TRBV5-6 and TRBJ2-1, is as follows: DAGVTQSPTHLIKTRGQQVTLRCSPKSGHDTVSWYQQALGQGPQFIFQYYEEEERQRGNFPDRFSGHQFPNYSSELNVNALLLGDSALYLCASSLTGRAVLYNEQFFGPGTRLTVL.